This entry lists 31 T cell receptor beta chains sequenced from one sample in a study of Graves' ophthalmopathy and Graves' hyperthyroidism. RNA transcripts served as template for amplifying TCR beta CDR3 sequences. HTBI primers were used in a first-round RT-PCR, which preceded a second-round multiplex PCR. TCRdb re-called the multiplex PCR reads through MiXCR, storing one row per CDR3 protein. The data contain under 350,000 distinct CDR3 sequences, about 17% of them singletons. The sequenced sample was peripheral blood. The origin of the receptors is an adult man with Graves' ophthalmopathy.

In its sample, this clonotype was seen many times. The rearrangement links TRBV24-1 to TRBJ2-2, with D tentatively TRBD1 or TRBD2 (5 bases each). The V gene's germline CDR1 is KGHDR and CDR2 SFDVKD. Trimming shortened V by 2 bases and J by 6 bases, and 9 bases separated the two germline ends. The CDR3 length is 14 residues. The CDR3 region is CATSDSLGAGELFF. The CDR3 DNA reads as TGTGCCACCAGTGATTCGTTGGGGGCCGGGGAGCTGTTTTTT.

This clonotype occurred many times. V usage is TRBV27 and J usage is TRBJ2-7; possibly TRBD1 for D (6 bases). Germline V lookup: CDR1 MNHEY, CDR2 SMNVEV (reference sequence). Between the trimmed V and J ends, which lost 5 bases and 4 bases, there was a span of 12 bases. CDR3 length: 13 residues. For the CDR3, the DNA is TGTGCCAGCAGTATAGATCAGGGGTACGAGCAGTACTTC. This translates into CASSIDQGYEQYF.

This clonotype was seen at least ten times. This chain joins TRBV6-2 or TRBV6-3 and TRBJ1-2; tentative D call: TRBD1 (5 bases). The CDR3 sequence is 15 residues long. CDR1 and CDR2 from the germline V gene are MNHEY and SVGEGT. Trimming removed 7 bases at V and 0 bases at J, with 15 bases between. The CDR3 DNA is TGTGCCAGCACCAAAGACAGACTACCTAACTATGGCTACACCTTC. This codes for CASTKDRLPNYGYTF.

This clonotype came up many times. The CDR3 sequence is CASSFRGGYTGELFF. The CDR3 coding sequence is TGTGCCAGCAGCTTCCGCGGGGGGTACACCGGGGAGCTGTTTTTT. The chain combines TRBV7-3 with TRBJ2-2; 8 bases fit TRBD2. The germline gives CDR1 SGHTA, CDR2 FQGTGA. Germline trimming cut 3 bases from V and 3 bases from J; bases unmatched to any gene: 3. The CDR3 loop spans 15 amino acids.

This clonotype was counted ten times or more. The chain joins TRBV11-2 to TRBJ2-2; D call uncertain. The V end was cut by 1 base, the J end by 6 bases, with 6 bases between. The CDR3 is 13 amino acids. Germline V gene sequence: CDR1 SGHAT, CDR2 FQNNGV. The CDR3, as DNA: TGTGCCAGCAGCTTAGTCCGGGCCGGGGAGCTGTTTTTT. Translating gives CASSLVRAGELFF.

This clonotype was seen ten or more times. The chain combines TRBV7-9 with TRBJ2-1, with D hard to call. The germline CDR1 and CDR2 sequences are SEHNR and FQNEAQ (reference sequence). V lost 8 bases and J 0 bases, leaving 11 bases between the germline ends. The CDR3 has 14 amino acids. The CDR3 protein is CASSHRDSYNEQFF. The CDR3 DNA sequence: TGTGCCAGCTCACACCGCGACTCCTACAATGAGCAGTTCTTC. The full variable domain, completed using reference TRBV7-9 and TRBJ2-1, is DTGVSQNPRHKITKRGQNVTFRCDPISEHNRLYWYRQTLGQGPEFLTYFQNEAQLEKSRLLSDRFSAERPKGSFSTLEIQRTEQGDSAMYLCASSHRDSYNEQFFGPGTRLTVL.

This clonotype was recorded at least ten times. The chain carries TRBV12-3 or TRBV12-4 and TRBJ1-1; 10 bases line up with TRBD1. The V and J ends lost 6 bases and 6 bases, in that order; junction bases with no gene match: 7. This CDR3 has 14 amino acids. The CDR3 here is CASRKTGGTAEAFF. The DNA of the CDR3 is TGTGCCAGCAGAAAGACAGGGGGCACCGCTGAAGCTTTCTTT.

There are many counts of this clonotype. The chain uses TRBV13 and TRBJ2-7; no reliable D call. CDR1 is PRHDT, CDR2 FYEKMQ, per germline (reference sequence). There are 15 residues in the CDR3. V dropped 0 bases and J dropped 2 bases, with 11 bases sitting between them. The CDR3 DNA follows: TGTGCCAGCAGCTTAGGGTATGGGGTACCCTACGAGCAGTACTTC. Its protein is CASSLGYGVPYEQYF.

This clonotype was counted many times. The CDR3 DNA sequence: TGTGCCAGCAGTTTATCCTGGACTAGCGGGGATACAGCCAAAAACATTCAGTACTTC. This codes for CASSLSWTSGDTAKNIQYF. The gene calls are TRBV28 and TRBJ2-4; TRBD2 agrees at 12 bases. With V trimmed by 1 base and J by 0 bases, 7 bases remained unmatched. The CDR3 spans 19 residues. Germline CDR1 MDHEN, CDR2 SYDVKM.

On this clonotype itself: The CDR3 end shows no conserved phenylalanine or tryptophan, and so a read error is likely. V and J are TRBV6-2 or TRBV6-3 and TRBJ1-2; D call uncertain. The CDR3 sequence is 12 residues long. The germline V gene has CDR1 MNHEY and CDR2 SVGEGT. V was shortened by 6 bases and J by 0 bases, with 5 bases between the two germline ends. The CDR3 coding sequence is TGTGCCAGCAGCCTGGCTAACTATGGCTACACCGTC. Encoded protein: CASSLANYGYTV.

In the case of this clonotype: The junction departs from germline at one end; a sequencing error may be responsible. The chain is built from TRBV6-1 and TRBJ1-1; D perhaps matches TRBD1 (6 bases). The CDR3 consists of 11 residues. The germline V gene has CDR1 MNHNS and CDR2 SASEGT. The CDR3 is CANSRDTEACF. In nucleotides, the CDR3 is TGTGCCAACAGTCGGGACACTGAAGCTTGCTTT.

This clonotype occurred many times. The chain combines TRBV27 with TRBJ2-2, with 9 bases aligning to TRBD2. The CDR3 totals 14 residues. The germline V gene has CDR1 MNHEY and CDR2 SMNVEV (reference sequence). Trimming cost V 7 bases and J 7 bases; bases outside gene matches: 7. The CDR3 protein is CASTPGLAVGELFF. In nucleotides, the CDR3 is TGTGCCAGCACCCCGGGACTAGCAGTCGGGGAGCTGTTTTTT.

This clonotype was recorded many times. The V and J genes are TRBV29-1 and TRBJ1-1, with 7 nucleotides matching TRBD1. Germline V gene data show CDR1 as SQVTM and CDR2 as ANQGSEA. V shed 4 bases, J shed 3 bases, and the junction held 11 bases outside the gene matches. The CDR3 length is 15 residues. CDR3 sequence: CSVGPPPGGYTEAFF. In nucleotides, the CDR3 is TGCAGCGTTGGCCCCCCTCCAGGGGGGTACACTGAAGCTTTCTTT.

This clonotype has ten or more counts. Here the CDR3 reads CASSTLRSVEGGNQPQHF. The CDR3 DNA reads as TGTGCCAGCAGTACCCTTCGATCGGTCGAGGGGGGGAATCAGCCCCAGCATTTT. The rearrangement links TRBV28 to TRBJ1-5, with D tentatively TRBD1 (6 bases). The germline V and J ends were trimmed by 5 bases and 4 bases, with 24 bases remaining between them. CDR1 MDHEN and CDR2 SYDVKM come from the germline V gene. The CDR3 sequence is 18 residues long.

This clonotype was recorded at least ten times. This chain uses TRBV10-3 with TRBJ2-7; possibly TRBD1 for D (5 bases). The V gene lost 0 bases and the J gene lost 3 bases, with 12 bases spanning the gap. Germline values: CDR1 ENHRY, CDR2 SYGVKD. The CDR3 sequence is 15 residues long. The CDR3 DNA reads TGTGCCATCAGTGAGTCGCGGCAGGGTGTCTACGAGCAGTACGTC. Its protein product is CAISESRQGVYEQYV.

This clonotype was counted at least ten times. V is TRBV11-2 and J is TRBJ2-5, with 8 bases lining up with TRBD2. This CDR3 is 17 amino acids long. The germline V gene has CDR1 SGHAT and CDR2 FQNNGV. V gave up 5 bases and J gave up 5 bases; unmatched junction bases: 16. The CDR3 reads CASSPGRREEGGETQYF. The CDR3 nucleotides read TGTGCCAGCAGCCCGGGGCGGCGGGAGGAGGGCGGGGAGACCCAGTACTTC.

This clonotype was detected many times. The rearrangement joins TRBV14 to TRBJ2-5; TRBD2 agrees at 10 bases. This CDR3 has 17 amino acids. Germline-derived CDR1 and CDR2 are SGHDN and FVKESK. J lost 4 bases, V lost 2 bases, and 10 bases had no gene match. The CDR3 region is CASSQPLTSGDGETQYF. Here the CDR3 DNA reads TGTGCCAGCAGCCAACCACTCACTAGCGGGGATGGAGAGACCCAGTACTTC.

V usage is TRBV4-3 and J usage is TRBJ1-2; TRBD1 is a possible D gene (5 bases). Germline V gene data show CDR1 as LGHNA and CDR2 as YSLEER. V lost 0 bases and J 5 bases, leaving 16 bases between the germline ends. This CDR3 is built from 16 residues. CDR3 sequence reads: CASSQDSAPGIYGYTF. As DNA, the CDR3 is TGCGCCAGCAGCCAAGATTCGGCCCCAGGGATTTATGGCTACACCTTC.

This clonotype was counted ten times or more. This rearrangement joins TRBV4-1 to TRBJ2-7; the match to TRBD1 covers 7 bases. CDR3 size: 15 residues. With V trimmed by 0 bases and J by 3 bases, 5 bases remained unmatched. Germline V gene data show CDR1 as MGHRA and CDR2 as YSYEKL. CDR3 nucleotide sequence: TGCGCCAGCAGCCAAGACCTGGGACAGCTCTACGAGCAGTACTTC. It specifies CASSQDLGQLYEQYF.

This clonotype showed up many times. V and J are TRBV9 and TRBJ1-2, with D possibly being TRBD1 (5 bases). V was pared by 3 bases and J by 5 bases, with 14 bases between. This CDR3 has 14 amino acids. Germline V gene lookup returns CDR1 SGDLS and CDR2 YYNGEE. CDR3 bases: TGTGCCAGCAGCGGGTGGCCAGGGAAGTATGGCTACACCTTC. This gives the protein CASSGWPGKYGYTF.

V and J are TRBV30 and TRBJ2-5, with 8 bases lining up with TRBD1. CDR3 length: 13 amino acids. Unmatched junction bases numbered 6, after V lost 4 bases and J lost 5 bases. Germline V gene data show CDR1 as GTSNPN and CDR2 as SVGIG (reference sequence). CDR3 residues: CAWTGGFMETQYF. In DNA, the CDR3 is TGTGCCTGGACAGGGGGCTTTATGGAGACCCAGTACTTC.

The rearrangement uses TRBV7-6 and TRBJ2-7; D gene uncertain. The CDR3 is 15 amino acids. V was pared by 5 bases and J by 4 bases, with 18 bases between. Germline values: CDR1 SGHVS, CDR2 FNYEAQ. For the CDR3, the DNA is TGTGCCAGCAGCCCCCGCTCCCCGATAGAATACGAGCAGTACTTC. Protein sequence: CASSPRSPIEYEQYF.

This clonotype was picked up many times. The genes are TRBV12-3 or TRBV12-4 and TRBJ1-5; D might be TRBD1 (5 bases). This CDR3 region has 14 residues. V was clipped by 6 bases and J by 3 bases, with 12 bases between them. CDR3 in amino acids: CASRESGSNQPQHF. Here the CDR3 DNA reads TGTGCCAGCAGAGAATCAGGGTCCAATCAGCCCCAGCATTTT.

This clonotype showed up many times. This chain connects TRBV7-2 to TRBJ1-5; 7 nucleotides agree with TRBD1. This CDR3 is built from 15 residues. The ends lost 1 base at V and 5 bases at J; junction bases unmatched: 5. CDR1 SGHTA and CDR2 FQGNSA come from the germline V gene. The CDR3 sequence: CASSLVQDRYQPQHF. In DNA form, the CDR3 reads TGTGCCAGCAGCTTAGTTCAGGACAGGTATCAGCCCCAGCATTTT. The complete variable domain, with remaining parts taken from reference TRBV7-2 and TRBJ1-5, reads GAGVSQSPSNKVTEKGKDVELRCDPISGHTALYWYRQSLGQGLEFLIYFQGNSAPDKSGLPSDRFSAERTGGSVSTLTIQRTQQEDSAVYLCASSLVQDRYQPQHFGDGTRLSIL.

This clonotype was picked up many times. The rearrangement uses TRBV2 and TRBJ2-4, with D perhaps matching TRBD1 (5 bases). This CDR3 spans 12 amino acids. V was trimmed by 6 bases and J by 10 bases, leaving 13 bases between them. Per germline, CDR1 SNHLY and CDR2 FYNNEI. The CDR3 DNA reads as TGTGCCAGCAGCGGCCAGGGTCCTATTCAGTACTTC. This encodes CASSGQGPIQYF.

This clonotype has a count of ten or more. This chain links TRBV5-4 with TRBJ2-7, with D possibly TRBD1 on 6 matching bases. Germline CDR1 SGHNT, CDR2 YYREEE (reference sequence). V dropped 4 bases and J dropped 6 bases, with 17 bases sitting between them. The CDR3 consists of 14 residues. The CDR3 sequence is CASSPEQGIGEQYF. The DNA for the CDR3 is TGTGCCAGCAGCCCGGAACAGGGTATCGGCGAGCAGTACTTC.

This clonotype was seen repeatedly, ten times or more. The chain combines TRBV4-2 with TRBJ1-1, with D unclear. V lost 4 bases to trimming and J lost 2 bases, with 5 bases between them. The CDR3 extends over 12 amino acids. Germline assignment: CDR1 LGHNA and CDR2 YNFKEQ. The CDR3: CASSLYNTEAFF. In nucleotides, the CDR3 is TGTGCCAGCAGCCTCTACAACACTGAAGCTTTCTTT.

As to this clonotype: Since a much larger clone is just one base distant, this may be a read error. The V call is TRBV18, the J call TRBJ1-2; 7 bases are a match to TRBD1. Germline loops: CDR1 KGHSH, CDR2 LQKENI. This CDR3 comprises 14 residues. In DNA, the CDR3 is TGTGTCAGCTCAGGCTCTGGGACAGTCTATGGCTACACCTTC. Its protein product is CVSSGSGTVYGYTF.

This clonotype was detected ten times or more. This chain uses TRBV10-3 with TRBJ2-2, with TRBD1 as a possible D gene (5 bases). Germline lookup yields CDR1 ENHRY and CDR2 SYGVKD. This CDR3 spans 16 amino acids. V was trimmed by 11 bases and J by 1 base, leaving 20 bases between them. The CDR3 loop is CASRRLVGQNTGELFF. Written as DNA, the CDR3 is TGTGCCTCCAGGCGGCTTGTAGGACAGAACACCGGGGAGCTGTTTTTT.

This clonotype was observed many times. This rearrangement joins TRBV30 to TRBJ1-1; D may be TRBD1 (5 bases). Germline V CDR1 and CDR2: GTSNPN, SVGIG (reference sequence). V dropped 5 bases and J dropped 1 base, with 14 bases sitting between them. The CDR3 sequence is 14 residues long. CDR3 coding DNA: TGTGCCTGGGAACCGGGACGGAGGAACACTGAAGCTTTCTTT. It specifies CAWEPGRRNTEAFF.

This clonotype was observed many times. The chain carries TRBV6-5 and TRBJ1-2; 8 nucleotides align to TRBD1. With 4 bases clipped from V and 8 bases from J, the junction kept 9 bases outside the gene matches. Germline lookup yields CDR1 MNHEY and CDR2 SVGAGI. CDR3 length equals 14 residues. The CDR3 sequence is CASSSSGQVGGYTF. CDR3 coding DNA: TGTGCCAGCAGTTCCTCGGGACAGGTTGGAGGCTACACCTTC.